This entry lists 25 T cell receptor beta chains sequenced from one sample in a study of cytomegalovirus exposure and HLA in healthy donors (TCRdb year 2017). Library preparation was by the immunoSEQ multiplex PCR assay. Entries here come from immuneACCESS through TCRdb and include only in-frame sequences with V and J called. Some clones fail to appear in such tables; in the studies checked, an unresolved V gene covers under half of the shortfall, and the cause of the remainder is unknown. The sample table holds 300,000 or so clones, of which approximately 86% were seen once. The ten largest clones take up around 1% of the sample. What was sequenced was PBMCs. The receptors stem from a man in his thirties or forties in good health and CMV-seronegative.

The CDR3 loop reads CASSPTGVYEQYF. The CDR3 nucleotides are TGTGCCAGCAGCCCAACGGGGGTATACGAGCAGTACTTC. The V call is TRBV7-9, the J call TRBJ2-7, with D possibly TRBD2 on 6 matching bases. The V gene's germline CDR1 is SEHNR and CDR2 FQNEAQ (reference sequence). The CDR3 has 13 amino acids. Trimming pared 5 bases from V and 4 bases from J, leaving 12 bases between.

This clone appeared once. The V and J genes are TRBV25-1 and TRBJ1-2; a weak D match, TRBD1 (5 bases). The V and J ends lost 3 bases and 4 bases respectively, with 18 bases between them. The CDR3 is 16 residues long. Germline V gives CDR1 MGHDK, CDR2 SYGVNS. DNA of the CDR3: TGTGCCAGCAGTGAGTCCCTCCCGGGACTGATCTATGGCTACACCTTC. Protein: CASSESLPGLIYGYTF.

The V call is TRBV18, the J call TRBJ2-1, with 7 bases lining up with TRBD1. The CDR3 covers 17 residues. In germline, CDR1 is KGHSH, CDR2 LQKENI. Germline trimming cut 6 bases from V and 4 bases from J; bases unmatched to any gene: 15. The CDR3 DNA follows: TGTGCCAGCTCTCTAACCGGGACAGCGAACCATTACAATGAGCAGTTCTTC. Translating it yields CASSLTGTANHYNEQFF.

This chain joins TRBV12-5 and TRBJ2-7; TRBD1 matches 8 bases. The CDR3 runs 16 residues. From germline, CDR1 is LGHNT and CDR2 FRNRAP. After removal of 7 bases from V and 0 bases from J, the junction contained 11 bases not matched to a gene. The CDR3 DNA reads as TGTGCTAGTGCCCCAGACAGGGGAAGAAGCTCCTACGAGCAGTACTTC. Translation: CASAPDRGRSSYEQYF. Full variable domain (missing parts from reference TRBV12-5 and TRBJ2-7): DARVTQTPRHKVTEMGQEVTMRCQPILGHNTVFWYRQTMMQGLELLAYFRNRAPLDDSGMPKDRFSAEMPDATLATLKIQPSEPRDSAVYFCASAPDRGRSSYEQYFGPGTRLTVT.

The J gene is TRBJ2-7, the V gene TRBV6-5, with a tentative D call TRBD1 (5 bases). Looked up from germline, CDR1 is MNHEY and CDR2 is SVGAGI. The CDR3 extends over 15 amino acids. V was trimmed by 0 bases and J by 2 bases, leaving 11 bases between them. CDR3 in DNA: TGTGCCAGCAGTTACTCGAATACAGGACCCTACGAGCAGTACTTC. Translation gives CASSYSNTGPYEQYF.

The chain couples TRBV9 to TRBJ2-3; tentative D call: TRBD1 (6 bases). CDR3 length: 15 amino acids. V gave up 0 bases and J gave up 6 bases, with 14 bases separating them. Germline CDR1 reads SGDLS; CDR2 reads YYNGEE. In DNA, the CDR3 is TGTGCCAGCAGCGTAGGGGGAACAGGGTGGGATACGCAGTATTTT. Amino acid sequence: CASSVGGTGWDTQYF.

The chain couples TRBV20-1 to TRBJ2-4; D is perhaps TRBD2 (6 bases). This CDR3 comprises 10 residues. In germline, CDR1 is DFQATT, CDR2 SNEGSKA (reference sequence). CDR3 protein: CPTRGNIQYF. The CDR3 DNA reads TGCCCGACTAGAGGGAACATTCAGTACTTC.

This clone was seen more than once but under ten times. This chain uses TRBV19 with TRBJ1-1; D gene unclear. There are 14 residues in the CDR3. Trimming removed 7 bases at V and 0 bases at J, with 12 bases between. Germline V gene sequence: CDR1 LNHDA, CDR2 SQIVND (reference sequence). The CDR3 protein is CASKRGRLNTEAFF. Here the CDR3 DNA reads TGTGCCAGTAAGAGAGGTCGCCTGAACACTGAAGCTTTCTTT. The full variable domain, in which reference TRBV19 and TRBJ1-1 provide the parts outside the CDR3, is DGGITQSPKYLFRKEGQNVTLSCEQNLNHDAMYWYRQDPGQGLRLIYYSQIVNDFQKGDIAEGYSVSREKKESFPLTVTSAQKNPTAFYLCASKRGRLNTEAFFGQGTRLTVV.

V is TRBV19 and J is TRBJ1-1, with D possibly being TRBD1 (5 bases). Between the trimmed V and J ends, which lost 7 bases and 1 base, there was a span of 13 bases. Germline V lookup: CDR1 LNHDA, CDR2 SQIVND (reference sequence). CDR3 length: 14 amino acids. The DNA for the CDR3 is TGTGCCAGTACGACAGAAAAAAAGAACACTGAAGCTTTCTTT. It yields the protein CASTTEKKNTEAFF.

V gene TRBV7-8 combines with J gene TRBJ2-7; a possible D gene is TRBD1 (6 bases). V was shortened by 2 bases and J by 3 bases, with 20 bases between the two germline ends. The V gene's germline CDR1 is SGHVS and CDR2 FQNEAQ. The CDR3 length is 17 residues. Written as DNA, the CDR3 is TGTGCCAGCAGCTTAAGACAGGACCTTAGAGGAATCTACGAGCAGTACTTC. Its translation: CASSLRQDLRGIYEQYF.

The chain carries TRBV6-5 and TRBJ2-3, with D perhaps matching TRBD1 (6 bases). The germline V gene encodes CDR1 MNHEY and CDR2 SVGAGI. The CDR3 sequence is 16 residues long. V was clipped by 1 base and J by 0 bases, with 11 bases between them. DNA of the CDR3: TGTGCCAGCAGTTACTTGGGGGCGTCTAGCACAGATACGCAGTATTTT. Protein sequence: CASSYLGASSTDTQYF.

V is TRBV5-5 and J is TRBJ2-7; TRBD2 might be the D (6 bases). V was pared by 0 bases and J by 3 bases, with 16 bases between. This CDR3 has 16 residues. Germline V gene sequence: CDR1 SGHKS, CDR2 YYEKEE (reference sequence). CDR3 amino acids: CASSLGGARVLYEQYF. CDR3 coding DNA: TGTGCCAGCAGCTTGGGCGGGGCGCGAGTACTCTACGAGCAGTACTTC.

The V call is TRBV9, the J call TRBJ2-1; TRBD1 matches 7 bases. This CDR3 spans 15 amino acids. Germline loops: CDR1 SGDLS, CDR2 YYNGEE. V dropped 4 bases and J dropped 4; count of bases not matched to a gene: 8. DNA of the CDR3: TGTGCCAGCAGCCACAGACAGGGAACATACAATGAGCAGTTCTTC. This sequence encodes CASSHRQGTYNEQFF.

The genes are TRBV7-7 and TRBJ2-5, with 10 bases that match TRBD2. This CDR3 region has 16 residues. J lost 5 bases, V lost 5 bases, and 11 bases had no gene match. Germline CDR1 is SSHAT and CDR2 is FNYEAQ (reference sequence). The DNA of the CDR3 is TGTGCCAGCAGCCCCACCTCCTCTAGCGGGGGTGAGACCCAGTACTTC. The encoded protein is CASSPTSSSGGETQYF.

The V gene is TRBV18, the J gene TRBJ1-1; D may be TRBD1 (6 bases). This CDR3 comprises 17 residues. Trimming took off 0 bases at V and 0 bases at J, with 14 bases between the two ends. Germline lookup yields CDR1 KGHSH and CDR2 LQKENI. This CDR3 is CASSPPGRTALNTEAFF. Here the CDR3 DNA reads TGTGCCAGCTCACCACCGGGTAGGACAGCCTTGAACACTGAAGCTTTCTTT.

The V call is TRBV2, the J call TRBJ2-7; the match to TRBD1 covers 7 bases. Trimming at V came to 5 bases and at J to 0 bases, leaving 4 bases not matched to a gene. Germline-derived CDR1 and CDR2 are SNHLY and FYNNEI. The CDR3 spans 14 residues. Written as DNA, the CDR3 is TGTGCCAGCAGTAGGACAGGTAGCTCCTACGAGCAGTACTTC. Its protein product is CASSRTGSSYEQYF. The variable domain in full, with the rest retrieved from reference TRBV2 and TRBJ2-7, is EPEVTQTPSHQVTQMGQEVILRCVPISNHLYFYWYRQILGQKVEFLVSFYNNEISEKSEIFDDQFSVERPDGSNFTLKIRSTKLEDSAMYFCASSRTGSSYEQYFGPGTRLTVT.

The chain uses TRBV27 and TRBJ2-7, with D perhaps matching TRBD2 (5 bases). Germline CDR1 is MNHEY and CDR2 is SMNVEV (reference sequence). The CDR3 is 14 residues long. The V end lost 11 bases, the J end lost 0 bases, and 17 bases lay between the germline ends. CDR3 sequence reads: CAVGGSPSSYEQYF. The CDR3 DNA reads as TGTGCCGTGGGCGGGTCCCCAAGCTCCTACGAGCAGTACTTC.

This clone has a handful of counts. The V gene is TRBV4-1, the J gene TRBJ2-7; D is uncertain. Germline V gene sequence: CDR1 MGHRA, CDR2 YSYEKL. With 1 base removed from V and 6 bases from J, the gap between germline ends came to 10 bases. The CDR3 is 13 residues long. Written as DNA, the CDR3 is TGCGCCAGCAGCCAAGTGGGTTCAGGCGAGCAGTACTTC. Translation: CASSQVGSGEQYF.

This clone was recorded a few times. This sequence joins TRBV4-3 and TRBJ2-7; tentatively, D is TRBD1 (6 bases). Trimming left V 0 bases short and J 3 bases short, with 15 bases between. Germline assignment: CDR1 LGHNA and CDR2 YSLEER. The CDR3 covers 16 residues. The CDR3 sequence is CASSQDQRGHLYEQYF. Here the CDR3 DNA reads TGCGCCAGCAGCCAAGATCAAAGGGGACACCTCTACGAGCAGTACTTC.

The CDR3, as DNA: TGTGCCAGCAGCACAGGGAATGGCTACACCTTC. This codes for CASSTGNGYTF. The chain joins TRBV7-9 to TRBJ1-2, with D possibly TRBD1 on 6 matching bases. The V gene lost 5 bases and the J gene lost 6 bases, with 7 bases spanning the gap. Germline CDR1 is SEHNR and CDR2 is FQNEAQ (reference sequence). The CDR3 runs to 11 residues.

This clone was found a few times. V is TRBV4-1 and J is TRBJ2-7, with a possible D match to TRBD2 (5 bases). Trimming took off 2 bases at V and 6 bases at J, with 14 bases between the two ends. Germline-derived CDR1 and CDR2 are MGHRA and YSYEKL. The CDR3 totals 14 residues. The CDR3 sequence: CASSQPASGSEQYF. Written as DNA, the CDR3 is TGCGCCAGCAGCCAACCCGCCTCGGGATCCGAGCAGTACTTC.

This chain links TRBV19 with TRBJ1-4, with TRBD1 identical over 12 bases. The length of the CDR3 is 16 residues. Trimming at V came to 5 bases and at J to 7 bases, leaving 8 bases not matched to a gene. CDR1 LNHDA and CDR2 SQIVND come from the germline V gene (reference sequence). CDR3: CASSPVPGQGAEKLFF. CDR3 DNA: TGTGCCAGTAGTCCCGTCCCGGGACAGGGGGCTGAAAAACTGTTTTTT.

The rearrangement links TRBV6-6 to TRBJ2-5, with no clear D. Trimming removed 0 bases at V and 5 bases at J, with 16 bases between. CDR1 MNHNY and CDR2 SVGAGI come from the germline V gene (reference sequence). CDR3 length: 16 residues. CDR3 sequence: CASSYSATDPRETQYF. DNA of the CDR3: TGTGCCAGCAGTTACTCGGCTACCGACCCCAGGGAGACCCAGTACTTC.

A few counts support this clone. The chain employs TRBV10-2 and TRBJ2-7; 8 bases agree with TRBD2. The V gene end was trimmed by 6 bases and the J gene end by 9 bases; junction bases not matched to a gene: 7. Germline CDR1 is WSHSY and CDR2 is SAAADI. CDR3 length: 12 amino acids. The DNA for the CDR3 is TGCGCCAGCAGCCCAGCCCGGGAGGGGCAGTACTTC. Its protein is CASSPAREGQYF.

The V call is TRBV9, the J call TRBJ2-6; the match to TRBD1 covers 7 bases. In germline, CDR1 is SGDLS, CDR2 YYNGEE. V lost 4 bases to trimming and J lost 2 bases; unmatched junction nucleotides: 6. CDR3 length: 16 amino acids. CDR3 in DNA: TGTGCCAGCAGCACGGTACAGGGGACTGGGGCCAACGTCCTGACTTTC. Its translation is CASSTVQGTGANVLTF. Complete variable domain (other parts from reference TRBV9 and TRBJ2-6): DSGVTQTPKHLITATGQRVTLRCSPRSGDLSVYWYQQSLDQGLQFLIQYYNGEERAKGNILERFSAQQFPDLHSELNLSSLELGDSALYFCASSTVQGTGANVLTFGAGSRLTVL.